The 29 T cell receptor beta chains in this list originate from one sample, sequenced in a study of shared clonotypes between healthy human individuals. Generated by immunoSEQ multiplex PCR, the TCRdb table keeps only in-frame clones and is missing some. Among more than 2,000,000 clones listed, 85% to 95% were seen once. Sequencing used naive CD4+ T cells from PBMCs. Regarding subset: CD45RA+ positively selected. The receptors originated from a man aged 18 to 29 in good health. Some clones in this sample may be carry-over from other donors' samples.

In its sample, this clone was seen a few times. The rearrangement links TRBV9 to TRBJ2-2; D call uncertain. Germline V gene lookup returns CDR1 SGDLS and CDR2 YYNGEE. Between the trimmed V and J ends, which lost 4 bases and 3 bases, there was a span of 10 bases. This CDR3 comprises 14 residues. The CDR3 DNA reads as TGTGCCAGCAGCTCACAAAGGGACACCGGGGAGCTGTTTTTT. Translation: CASSSQRDTGELFF.

The rearrangement links TRBV11-3 to TRBJ2-3, with TRBD2 as a possible D gene (7 bases). Deletions cut 5 bases from V and 3 bases from J, with 12 bases between. Germline lookup yields CDR1 SGHNT and CDR2 YENEEA. This CDR3 region has 14 residues. The CDR3 is CASSRGGRTDTQYF. CDR3 bases: TGTGCCAGCAGCAGGGGGGGTAGAACAGATACGCAGTATTTT.

This chain links TRBV9 with TRBJ2-7; D not resolved. The CDR3 spans 15 residues. Germline CDR1 reads SGDLS; CDR2 reads YYNGEE. Trimming cost V 4 bases and J 4 bases, with 18 bases left between them. The CDR3 coding sequence is TGTGCCAGCAGCTTCCCTCTAAACCCCCCGTACGAGCAGTACTTC. As protein: CASSFPLNPPYEQYF.

The V call is TRBV11-1, the J call TRBJ2-7, with unresolved D. The CDR3 contains 15 residues. Germline loops: CDR1 SGHAT, CDR2 FQDESV (reference sequence). V was shortened by 5 bases and J by 2 bases, with 16 bases between the two germline ends. CDR3 loop: CASSPYPGGAYEQYF. The CDR3 nucleotides read TGTGCCAGCAGCCCATACCCCGGCGGAGCCTACGAGCAGTACTTC. Drawing the rest from reference TRBV11-1 and TRBJ2-7, the complete variable domain is EAEVAQSPRYKITEKSQAVAFWCDPISGHATLYWYRQILGQGPELLVQFQDESVVDDSQLPKDRFSAERLKGVDSTLKIQPAELGDSAMYLCASSPYPGGAYEQYFGPGTRLTVT.

The chain links TRBV19 to TRBJ2-2, with 13 bases that match TRBD2. CDR1 and CDR2 from the germline V gene are LNHDA and SQIVND (reference sequence). The CDR3 has 16 residues. Trimming removed 4 bases from V and 7 bases from J; junction bases left unmatched: 6. In DNA form, the CDR3 reads TGTGCCAGTAGTAGGACTAGCGGGAGAGTAAGCGGGGAGCTGTTTTTT. This gives the protein CASSRTSGRVSGELFF.

The J gene is TRBJ2-7, the V gene TRBV20-1; D remains ambiguous. Trimming pared 3 bases from V and 3 bases from J, leaving 6 bases between. This CDR3 comprises 11 residues. Germline CDR1 is DFQATT and CDR2 is SNEGSKA (reference sequence). CDR3 amino acids: CSASLIYEQYF. The CDR3 region has the DNA TGCAGTGCTAGCCTAATCTACGAGCAGTACTTC.

The rearrangement links TRBV18 to TRBJ2-2; D is undetermined. The CDR3 is 16 amino acids. CDR1 and CDR2 from the germline V gene are KGHSH and LQKENI. The V gene lost 0 bases and the J gene lost 6 bases, with 14 bases spanning the gap. In nucleotides, the CDR3 is TGTGCCAGCTCACCACCGGTAGGGCTTGTTGCCGGGGAGCTGTTTTTT. This gives the protein CASSPPVGLVAGELFF.

The chain carries TRBV7-9 and TRBJ2-1; D gene ambiguous. V lost 6 bases and J lost 7, with 22 bases in between. CDR3 size: 16 residues. Per the germline V gene, CDR1 is SEHNR and CDR2 is FQNEAQ (reference sequence). The CDR3 region has the DNA TGTGCCAGCAGTCTCTTAGACTGGGCTTCTGGTAATGAGCAGTTCTTC. This codes for CASSLLDWASGNEQFF. The full variable domain, with the rest looked up from reference TRBV7-9 and TRBJ2-1, is DTGVSQNPRHKITKRGQNVTFRCDPISEHNRLYWYRQTLGQGPEFLTYFQNEAQLEKSRLLSDRFSAERPKGSFSTLEIQRTEQGDSAMYLCASSLLDWASGNEQFFGPGTRLTVL.

The chain links TRBV28 to TRBJ1-2; the D gene is possibly TRBD1 (6 bases). This CDR3 has 12 residues. V was cut by 5 bases and J by 6 bases, with 10 bases left in between. The germline V gene encodes CDR1 MDHEN and CDR2 SYDVKM. The CDR3 region is CASSGNRDGYTF. CDR3 DNA sequence: TGTGCCAGCAGTGGTAACAGGGATGGCTACACCTTC.

This chain joins TRBV5-1 and TRBJ1-2; TRBD1 matches at 8 bases. The ends lost 3 bases at V and 3 bases at J; junction bases unmatched: 7. The CDR3 runs to 15 residues. The germline V gene encodes CDR1 SGHRS and CDR2 YFSETQ. CDR3 in amino acids: CASSWTGQAYYGYTF. CDR3 bases: TGCGCCAGCAGCTGGACGGGACAGGCCTACTATGGCTACACCTTC.

The chain employs TRBV9 and TRBJ2-1, with D possibly called TRBD1 or TRBD2 (7 bases each). The germline V and J ends were trimmed by 3 bases and 10 bases, with 29 bases remaining between them. The CDR3 extends over 18 amino acids. Germline-derived CDR1 and CDR2 are SGDLS and YYNGEE. Here the CDR3 DNA reads TGTGCCAGCAGCGCGCAGGGGGGGCTTGCAAACCTGTTCCCAGAGCAGTTCTTC. Its translation: CASSAQGGLANLFPEQFF.

The genes are TRBV6-1 and TRBJ1-1; possible D gene TRBD1, 5 bases. The ends were cut back, 1 base at V and 8 bases at J, with 14 bases in the middle. Germline V gene sequence: CDR1 MNHNS, CDR2 SASEGT. This CDR3 has 14 amino acids. DNA for the CDR3: TGTGCCAGCAGTGAAGAAGGGGCGTCCACGGAAGCTTTCTTT. The encoded protein is CASSEEGASTEAFF.

The chain couples TRBV6-1 to TRBJ1-5; 8 bases are a match to TRBD1. Trimming took 4 bases from V and 10 from J; bases not matched to a gene: 6. Germline CDR1 reads MNHNS; CDR2 reads SASEGT. The CDR3 contains 13 residues. The CDR3 protein is CASSVDRESPQHF. The CDR3 bases are TGTGCCAGCAGTGTGGACAGGGAGAGCCCCCAGCATTTT.

A few counts support this clone. The chain combines TRBV27 with TRBJ2-1; 9 bases match TRBD2. The CDR3 runs 15 residues. CDR1 is MNHEY, CDR2 SMNVEV, per germline (reference sequence). Unmatched junction bases numbered 14, after V lost 5 bases and J lost 12 bases. For the CDR3, the DNA is TGTGCCAGCAGTCCGCTAGCGGGAAAAATGAGGGGGCAGTTCTTC. Encoded protein: CASSPLAGKMRGQFF.

The V gene is TRBV7-2, the J gene TRBJ2-5, with TRBD2 as a possible D gene (7 bases). V was trimmed by 5 bases and J by 4 bases, leaving 20 bases between them. The length of the CDR3 is 16 residues. Germline V gene sequence: CDR1 SGHTA, CDR2 FQGNSA. The CDR3 sequence is CASSRRSGGLRETQYF. The CDR3 nucleotides read TGTGCCAGCAGCCGACGCTCCGGGGGGCTCAGAGAGACCCAGTACTTC.

V is TRBV18 and J is TRBJ2-7; no clear D gene. Trimming pared 6 bases from V and 10 bases from J, leaving 22 bases between. This CDR3 region has 14 residues. Germline CDR1 is KGHSH and CDR2 is LQKENI. Written as DNA, the CDR3 is TGTGCCAGCTCTCTCTCGTTTGCCCAGGACGGCCAGTACTTC. It translates to CASSLSFAQDGQYF.

The chain is built from TRBV6-5 and TRBJ2-1; D not resolved. The CDR3 totals 13 residues. In germline, CDR1 is MNHEY, CDR2 SVGAGI. Trimming removed 5 bases from V and 5 bases from J, with 10 bases in between. Here the CDR3 reads CASSAYPNNEQFF. The DNA for the CDR3 is TGTGCCAGCAGTGCCTATCCTAACAATGAGCAGTTCTTC.

The chain recombines TRBV9 with TRBJ2-3; TRBD1 aligns across 9 bases. This CDR3 is built from 18 residues. The ends lost 2 bases at V and 2 bases at J; junction bases unmatched: 12. Per the germline V gene, CDR1 is SGDLS and CDR2 is YYNGEE. The CDR3 DNA reads as TGTGCCAGCAGCGTCCCTCGAACAGGGGGCGATAACACAGATACGCAGTATTTT. Translation: CASSVPRTGGDNTDTQYF.

V and J are TRBV6-5 and TRBJ1-5, with D perhaps TRBD1 (5 bases). Germline assignment: CDR1 MNHEY and CDR2 SVGAGI. CDR3 length: 14 residues. Trimming removed 5 bases from V and 2 bases from J, with 10 bases in between. In DNA, the CDR3 is TGTGCCAGCAGTCGGTCCAGGGGCAATCAGCCCCAGCATTTT. Encoded protein: CASSRSRGNQPQHF.

The V call is TRBV7-3, the J call TRBJ1-1; D uncertain. The CDR3 length is 15 residues. V dropped 5 bases and J dropped 0 bases, with 13 bases sitting between them. Germline CDR1 is SGHTA and CDR2 is FQGTGA. The CDR3 region has the DNA TGTGCCAGCAGCACCCTTGGCGTAATGAACACTGAAGCTTTCTTT. This gives the protein CASSTLGVMNTEAFF.

The chain carries TRBV5-4 and TRBJ2-3, with 7 bases that match TRBD2. Losses at the gene ends were 5 bases for V and 0 bases for J; bases not matched to a gene: 9. The CDR3 runs to 16 residues. Germline V gene sequence: CDR1 SGHNT, CDR2 YYREEE (reference sequence). The CDR3 DNA reads as TGTGCCAGCAGGGGGGGGGAACAGCTGAGCACAGATACGCAGTATTTT. Translating it yields CASRGGEQLSTDTQYF.

To note about this clone: Different DNA sequences within this sample yield the same CDR3. The rearrangement uses TRBV6-5 and TRBJ2-2; 8 bases are shared with TRBD2. With 0 bases clipped from V and 0 bases from J, the junction kept 0 bases outside the gene matches. The CDR3 extends over 16 amino acids. Germline V gene data show CDR1 as MNHEY and CDR2 as SVGAGI. DNA for the CDR3: TGTGCCAGCAGTTACTCCGGGGGGGCGAACACCGGGGAGCTGTTTTTT. Translation: CASSYSGGANTGELFF.

This chain links TRBV4-1 with TRBJ2-3, with D unclear. Germline V gives CDR1 MGHRA, CDR2 YSYEKL. The CDR3 contains 18 residues. Trimming removed 2 bases from V and 0 bases from J, with 18 bases in between. CDR3 protein: CASSQPGLMATSTDTQYF. In nucleotides, the CDR3 is TGCGCCAGCAGCCAACCAGGCCTTATGGCCACTAGCACAGATACGCAGTATTTT.

This clone turned up a few times. This sequence joins TRBV5-1 and TRBJ2-2, with 7 nucleotides matching TRBD2. The CDR3 spans 17 residues. Per the germline V gene, CDR1 is SGHRS and CDR2 is YFSETQ. Unmatched junction bases numbered 13, after V lost 4 bases and J lost 4 bases. In DNA form, the CDR3 reads TGCGCCAGCAGCCCCTCGGCGGGAGTTCGGATCACCGGGGAGCTGTTTTTT. This gives the protein CASSPSAGVRITGELFF.

V is TRBV18 and J is TRBJ2-5, with unresolved D. Germline V gene lookup returns CDR1 KGHSH and CDR2 LQKENI. The CDR3 totals 15 residues. The V and J ends lost 2 bases and 0 bases respectively, with 10 bases between them. CDR3 bases: TGTGCCAGCTCACCATCCCCCCTGTACCAAGAGACCCAGTACTTC. It translates to CASSPSPLYQETQYF.

The chain uses TRBV10-3 and TRBJ2-7, with a tentative D call TRBD2 (5 bases). The CDR3 length is 15 residues. Germline V lookup: CDR1 ENHRY, CDR2 SYGVKD. Trimming removed 0 bases at V and 4 bases at J, with 13 bases between. The CDR3 DNA reads TGTGCCATCAGTGAGTCGAGAGGGAATAGATACGAGCAGTACTTC. This gives the protein CAISESRGNRYEQYF.

For this clone: Other DNA variants within this sample encode the same CDR3. The chain is built from TRBV28 and TRBJ2-7; TRBD2 might be the D (5 bases). CDR1 and CDR2 (germline): MDHEN, SYDVKM. V was clipped by 1 base and J by 7 bases, with 5 bases between them. This CDR3 comprises 11 residues. The CDR3 loop is CASSLSGEQYF. CDR3 bases: TGTGCCAGCAGTTTATCGGGGGAGCAGTACTTC.

This chain links TRBV28 with TRBJ1-1; no clear D gene. This CDR3 has 14 residues. Looked up from germline, CDR1 is MDHEN and CDR2 is SYDVKM. Trimming left V 7 bases short and J 1 base short, with 13 bases between. DNA for the CDR3: TGTGCCAGCATTACCAGTCTCCCGAACACTGAAGCTTTCTTT. Translating gives CASITSLPNTEAFF.

The chain recombines TRBV28 with TRBJ1-3; D perhaps matches TRBD1 (5 bases). The CDR3 extends over 15 amino acids. Germline lookup yields CDR1 MDHEN and CDR2 SYDVKM. Between the trimmed V and J ends, which lost 6 bases and 1 base, there was a span of 13 bases. CDR3 sequence: CASRRTGFSGNTIYF. The CDR3 coding sequence is TGTGCCAGCAGGCGAACAGGTTTTTCTGGAAACACCATATATTTT.